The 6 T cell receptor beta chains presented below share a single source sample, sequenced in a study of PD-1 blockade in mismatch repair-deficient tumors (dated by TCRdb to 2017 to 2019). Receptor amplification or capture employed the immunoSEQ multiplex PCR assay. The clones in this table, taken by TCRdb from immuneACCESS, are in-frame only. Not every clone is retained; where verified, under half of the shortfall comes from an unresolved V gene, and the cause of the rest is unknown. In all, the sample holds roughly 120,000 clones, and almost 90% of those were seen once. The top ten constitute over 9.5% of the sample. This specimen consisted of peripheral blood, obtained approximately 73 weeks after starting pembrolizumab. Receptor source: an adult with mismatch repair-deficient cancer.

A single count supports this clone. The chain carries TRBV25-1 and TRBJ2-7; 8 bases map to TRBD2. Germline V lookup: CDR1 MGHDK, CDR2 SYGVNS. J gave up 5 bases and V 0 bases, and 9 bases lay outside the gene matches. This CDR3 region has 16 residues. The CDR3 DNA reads TGTGCCAGCAGTGAATATCGGGGTCGGGGGGGAAACGAGCAGTACTTC. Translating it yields CASSEYRGRGGNEQYF.

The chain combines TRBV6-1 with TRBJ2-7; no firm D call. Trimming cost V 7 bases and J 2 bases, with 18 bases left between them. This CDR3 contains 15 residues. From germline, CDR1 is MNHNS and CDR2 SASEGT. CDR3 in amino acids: CASKPGQMATYEQYF. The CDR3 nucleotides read TGTGCCAGCAAGCCGGGTCAGATGGCTACCTACGAGCAGTACTTC.

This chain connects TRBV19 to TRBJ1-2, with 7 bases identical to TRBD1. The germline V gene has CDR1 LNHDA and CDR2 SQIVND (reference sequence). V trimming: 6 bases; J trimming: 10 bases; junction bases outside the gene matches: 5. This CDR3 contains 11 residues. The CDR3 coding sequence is TGTGCCAGTAGCTGGACAGGCTACTACACCTTC. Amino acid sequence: CASSWTGYYTF.

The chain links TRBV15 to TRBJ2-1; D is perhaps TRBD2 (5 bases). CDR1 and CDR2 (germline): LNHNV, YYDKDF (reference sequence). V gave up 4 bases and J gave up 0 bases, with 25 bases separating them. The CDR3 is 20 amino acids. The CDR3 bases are TGTGCCACCAGCAATTACGGGGTCAGTGTTGGCGGAAGCTCCTACAATGAGCAGTTCTTC. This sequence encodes CATSNYGVSVGGSSYNEQFF.

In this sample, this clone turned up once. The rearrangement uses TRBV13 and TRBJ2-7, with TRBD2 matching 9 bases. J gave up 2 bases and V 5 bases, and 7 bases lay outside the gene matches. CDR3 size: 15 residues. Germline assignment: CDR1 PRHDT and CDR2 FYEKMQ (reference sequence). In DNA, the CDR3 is TGTGCCAGCAGCGCCCAGACTAGCGGTCCCTACGAGCAGTACTTC. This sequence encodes CASSAQTSGPYEQYF.

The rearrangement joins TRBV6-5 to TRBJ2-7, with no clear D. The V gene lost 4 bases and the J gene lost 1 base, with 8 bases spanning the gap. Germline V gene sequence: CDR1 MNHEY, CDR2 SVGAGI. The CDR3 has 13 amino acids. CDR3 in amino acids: CASSSGGSYEQYF. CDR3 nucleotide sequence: TGTGCCAGCAGTTCGGGCGGATCCTACGAGCAGTACTTC.